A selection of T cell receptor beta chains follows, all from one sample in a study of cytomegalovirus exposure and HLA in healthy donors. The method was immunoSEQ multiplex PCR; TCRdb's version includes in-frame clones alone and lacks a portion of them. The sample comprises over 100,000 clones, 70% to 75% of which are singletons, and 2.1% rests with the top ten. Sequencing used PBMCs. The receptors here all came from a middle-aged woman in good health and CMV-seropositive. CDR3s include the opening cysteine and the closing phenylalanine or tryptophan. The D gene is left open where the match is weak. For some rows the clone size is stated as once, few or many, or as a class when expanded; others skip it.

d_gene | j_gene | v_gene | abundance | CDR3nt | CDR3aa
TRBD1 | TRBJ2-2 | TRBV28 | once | TGTGCCAACTCCCGGGACAGGGCCACCGGGGAGCTGTTTTTT | CANSRDRATGELFF
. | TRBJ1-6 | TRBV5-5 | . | TGTGCCAGCAGCTTGGAGAGTTCTTTGAATTCACCCCTCCACTTT | CASSLESSLNSPLHF
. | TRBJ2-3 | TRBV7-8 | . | TGTGCCAGCAGCTTCGTACGGGGGACAGATACGCAGTATTTT | CASSFVRGTDTQYF
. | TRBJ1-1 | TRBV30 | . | TGTGCCTGGAGTGGTCCGGGCACTGAAGCTTTCTTT | CAWSGPGTEAFF
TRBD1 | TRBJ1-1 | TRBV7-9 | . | TGTGCCAGCAGCTTAGGGGGACAGGAAGCTTTCTTT | CASSLGGQEAFF
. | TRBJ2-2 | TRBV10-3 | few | TGTGCCATCCGCCCGGGGAAAACGAACACCGGGGAGCTGTTTTTT | CAIRPGKTNTGELFF
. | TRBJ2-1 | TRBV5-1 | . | TGCGCCAGCAGCTCACAGGGCGCAGGGGATGAGCAGTTCTTC | CASSSQGAGDEQFF
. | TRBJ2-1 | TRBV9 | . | TGTGCCAGCAGCCCGGGGGACTCCTACAATGAGCAGTTCTTC | CASSPGDSYNEQFF
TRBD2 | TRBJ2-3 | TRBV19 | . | TGTGCCAGTAGTATCGGATTTGTTAAGCGGGGGGCCACAGATACGCAGTATTTT | CASSIGFVKRGATDTQYF
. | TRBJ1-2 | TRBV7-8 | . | TGTGCCAGCAGCTTTCCGACAGGCCGTAACTATGGCTACACCTTC | CASSFPTGRNYGYTF
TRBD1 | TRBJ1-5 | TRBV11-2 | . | TGTGCCAGCAGCGGTGACAGGGTGAATCAGCCCCAGCATTTT | CASSGDRVNQPQHF
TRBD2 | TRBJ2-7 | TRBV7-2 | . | TGTGCCAGCAGCCGCCGACTAGCGGGTAGCGCCTACGAGCAGTACTTC | CASSRRLAGSAYEQYF
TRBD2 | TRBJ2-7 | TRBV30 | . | TGTGCCTGGAGTCTCGCTAGCGGGTCCTACGAGCAGTACTTC | CAWSLASGSYEQYF
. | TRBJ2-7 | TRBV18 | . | TGTGCCAGCTCAACTTCCTCCTACGAGCAGTACTTC | CASSTSSYEQYF
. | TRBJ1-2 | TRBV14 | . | TGTGCCAGCAGCAAGATCCAGGATTACTATGGCTACACCTTC | CASSKIQDYYGYTF
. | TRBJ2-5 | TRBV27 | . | TGTGCCAGCAGCCGCGTGGGCGTCAGGGGTCGAGAGACCCAGTACTTC | CASSRVGVRGRETQYF
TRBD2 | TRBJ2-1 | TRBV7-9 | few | TGTGCCAGCAGCCCCCAATATGGGAGGGCTGCCTACAATGAGCAGTTCTTC | CASSPQYGRAAYNEQFF
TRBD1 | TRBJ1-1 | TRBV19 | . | TGTGCCAGTAGTGTTCAGGGGGCGGTTGGGGCTGAAGCTTTCTTT | CASSVQGAVGAEAFF
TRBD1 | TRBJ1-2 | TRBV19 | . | TGTGCCAGTTCAGCCCCGACAGGGCAAAACTATGGCTACACCTTC | CASSAPTGQNYGYTF
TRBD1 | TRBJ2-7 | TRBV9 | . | TGTGCCAGCAGCGCAGGACAGGGCCGCAGCTACGAGCAGTACTTC | CASSAGQGRSYEQYF
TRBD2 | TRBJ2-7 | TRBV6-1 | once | TGTGCCAGCACCGAACTGGGTGGCGGGAGATACGAGCAGTACTTC | CASTELGGGRYEQYF
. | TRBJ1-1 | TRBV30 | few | TGTGCCTGGAGTCGAATCCGGGGTACGGGGTTCGCTGAAGCTTTCTTT | CAWSRIRGTGFAEAFF
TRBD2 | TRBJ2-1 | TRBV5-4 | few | TGTGCCAGCAGCCGCGGACTAGCGGGAGTCGATGAGCAGTTCTTC | CASSRGLAGVDEQFF
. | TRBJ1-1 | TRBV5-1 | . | TGCGCCAGCAGCTTGGGCGGGGGAGGAACTGAAGCTTTCTTT | CASSLGGGGTEAFF
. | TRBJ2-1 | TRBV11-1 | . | TGTGCCAGCAGCACCCGGACAGATCACTCCTACAATGAGCAGTTCTTC | CASSTRTDHSYNEQFF
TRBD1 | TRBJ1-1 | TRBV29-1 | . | TGCAGCGTTGGGCCGGGACAGGGGGCACCAATGAACACTGAAGCTTTCTTT | CSVGPGQGAPMNTEAFF
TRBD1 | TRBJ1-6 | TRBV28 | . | TGTGCCAGCAGTTCAGCGACAGGGCAGGGTTCACCCCTCCACTTT | CASSSATGQGSPLHF
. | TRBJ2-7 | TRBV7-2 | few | TGTGCCAGCAGCTTACGACAGGTTACCGAGCAGTACTTC | CASSLRQVTEQYF
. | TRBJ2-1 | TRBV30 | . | TGTGCCTGGGCTATTGGGGGCACCTACAATGAGCAGTTCTTC | CAWAIGGTYNEQFF
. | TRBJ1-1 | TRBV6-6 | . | TGTGCCAGCAGTTATCAGGTTCACACTGAAGCTTTCTTT | CASSYQVHTEAFF
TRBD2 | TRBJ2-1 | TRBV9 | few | TGTGCCAGCAGCGGAGCGGGGGGGCCGTCCTACAATGAGCAGTTCTTC | CASSGAGGPSYNEQFF
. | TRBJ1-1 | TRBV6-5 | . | TGTGCCAGCAGAGCGAACACTGAAGCTTTCTTT | CASRANTEAFF
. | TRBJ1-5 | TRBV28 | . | TGTGCCAGCAGTACCCCGTTAGTTAGCAATCAGCCCCAGCATTTT | CASSTPLVSNQPQHF
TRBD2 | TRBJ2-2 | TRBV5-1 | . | TGCGCCAGCAGCTTAAGACTAGCGGGGAACACCGGGGAGCTGTTTTTT | CASSLRLAGNTGELFF
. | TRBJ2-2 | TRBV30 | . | TGTGCCTGGAGGTTTGGGGGGACCGGGGAGCTGTTTTTT | CAWRFGGTGELFF
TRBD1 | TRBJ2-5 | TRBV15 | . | TGTGCCACCAGCAGAGCCGCCGGGACAGACCAAGAGACCCAGTACTTC | CATSRAAGTDQETQYF
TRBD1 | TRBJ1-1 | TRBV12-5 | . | TGTGCTAGTGGCCTGGGACAGGGGACGAACACTGAAGCTTTCTTT | CASGLGQGTNTEAFF